What follows is one T cell receptor (beta chain) and its context. Its antigen is unidentified. This specimen belongs to a study of blood T cells in healthy people across ages. The length of the CDR3 is 19 residues. Germline V gives CDR1 SEHNR, CDR2 FQNEAQ (reference sequence). V shed 1 base, J shed 0 bases, and the junction held 11 bases outside the gene matches. Findings and limits, study-wide: Diversity of TCR beta per million T cells declined in a roughly linear way with age. The study found TCR beta diversity correlated strongly with naive T cell percentage.

Combining a sample-barcoded 5' primer with a J-beta primer mix, a second PCR ran for about 6 to 11 cycles. TCRdb re-called the 5' RACE reads through MiXCR, storing one row per CDR3 protein. The sample shows approximately 940,000 distinct CDR3 sequences, around 46% of them seen only once. The clonotype originates from a man under 40 in good health. Sequenced: blood. The chain joins TRBV7-9 to TRBJ2-7, with 11 bases aligning to TRBD2. Here the CDR3 reads CASSLVSSGGPPTSYEQYF. In DNA, the CDR3 is TGTGCCAGCAGCTTAGTTTCTAGCGGGGGGCCTCCTACCTCCTACGAGCAGTACTTC.